This is a list of T cell receptor beta chains from one sample in a study of patients and donors after allogeneic stem cell transplantation. TCRdb reanalysed the RT-PCR reads using MiXCR and keeps one entry per CDR3 protein. The sample has a few hundred thousand distinct CDR3 sequences, around 41% seen once. Sequencing was performed on blood, either unsorted or a sorted T cell fraction (not recorded which). The receptor set was obtained from a human donor who was either an allogeneic HSCT recipient or a stem cell or donor lymphocyte infusion donor (not recorded which). It is not recorded whose cells these are; they may come from a transplant donor. The CDR3 runs from the conserved cysteine through the conserved F or W. The D gene is left open where the match is weak. Size is omitted from some rows. Given values are once, few, many or a class for expanded clones.

d_call,j_call,clone_size,cdr3_length,v_call,cdr3_nt,cdr3_aa
NA,TRBJ2-2,NA,16,TRBV7-9,TGTGCCAGCAGCTTAGAGACGGGACCAAACACCGGGGAGCTGTTTTTT,CASSLETGPNTGELFF
TRBD1,TRBJ2-7,few,13,TRBV12-3/TRBV12-4,TGTGCCAGCAGTTCTCCCCCGGGGGACAGGGAGAACTTC,CASSSPPGDRENF
NA,TRBJ1-5,few,14,TRBV12-3/TRBV12-4,TGTGCCAGCAGTTCGGTCGATAGCAATCAGCCCCAGCATTTT,CASSSVDSNQPQHF
TRBD1,TRBJ1-1,many,13,TRBV20-1,TGCAGTGCCGTGGGACAGCTGAACACTGAAGCTTTCTTT,CSAVGQLNTEAFF
NA,TRBJ2-7,once,12,TRBV20-1,TGCAGTGCTACAAGTCTCCTCTCCGAGCAGTACTTC,CSATSLLSEQYF
TRBD1,TRBJ2-3,NA,14,TRBV7-3,TGTGCCAGCAGCCTTCAAACAGGGGTAGATACGCAGTATTTT,CASSLQTGVDTQYF
NA,TRBJ1-2,few,13,TRBV29-1,TGCAGCGTCATCCCTGGGGCAGGCTATGGCTACACCTTC,CSVIPGAGYGYTF
NA,TRBJ1-6,few,15,TRBV20-1,TGCAGTGCTAGTCGTACTAAACCCTATAATTCACCCCTCCACTTT,CSASRTKPYNSPLHF
NA,TRBJ1-3,NA,15,TRBV27,TGTGCCAGCAGTTTTAGTCCGAGCTCTGGAAACACCATATATTTT,CASSFSPSSGNTIYF
NA,TRBJ1-6,NA,13,TRBV12-3/TRBV12-4,TGTGCCAGCAGTCTCAAAGGGGATTCACCCCTCCACTTT,CASSLKGDSPLHF
NA,TRBJ1-4,few,13,TRBV10-3,TGTGCCACCCAATGGGCCTTGGACGAAAAACTGTTTTTT,CATQWALDEKLFF
NA,TRBJ1-2,few,16,TRBV4-3,TGCGCCAGCAGCCAAGTGCAGGGAACGGCGGACTATGGCTACACCTTC,CASSQVQGTADYGYTF
NA,TRBJ2-7,NA,13,TRBV28,TGTGCCAGCAGTTTCAAGTTTGGCGACGAGCAGTACTTC,CASSFKFGDEQYF
TRBD1,TRBJ1-2,NA,16,TRBV19,TGTGCCAGTAAAATCGTCGCAGGGGGCTTGGACTATGGCTACACCTTC,CASKIVAGGLDYGYTF
TRBD1,TRBJ1-1,few,11,TRBV7-9,TGTGCCAGCGGTGGACAGGGTGAAGCTTTCTTT,CASGGQGEAFF
TRBD1,TRBJ2-1,few,13,TRBV20-1,TGCAGTGCGGACGGGACAGGGGGCAATGAGCAGTTCTTC,CSADGTGGNEQFF
NA,TRBJ1-1,few,16,TRBV6-2/TRBV6-3,TGTGCCAGCAGTTACTATTCGGGGCAGTCGAACACTGAAGCTTTCTTT,CASSYYSGQSNTEAFF
TRBD1,TRBJ1-1,few,14,TRBV7-2,TGTGCCAGCAGCGTGGGACAGGGAAAGGGTGAAGCTTTCTTT,CASSVGQGKGEAFF
NA,TRBJ1-5,few,15,TRBV4-3,TGCGCCAGCAGCCAAGAATGGGGGGGCAATCAGCCCCAGCATTTT,CASSQEWGGNQPQHF
NA,TRBJ1-5,NA,13,TRBV7-2,TGTGCCAGCAGCTTACGGAAGGGCCAGCCCCAGCATTTT,CASSLRKGQPQHF
NA,TRBJ1-4,NA,15,TRBV15,TGTGCCACCAGCAGACACGCGGGGGGCTTGGAAAAACTGTTTTTT,CATSRHAGGLEKLFF
TRBD1,TRBJ1-5,NA,15,TRBV20-1,TGCAGTGCTCCGGGACAGGGGGCAAGCAATCAGCCCCAGCATTTT,CSAPGQGASNQPQHF
NA,TRBJ2-6,NA,17,TRBV27,TGTGCCAGCAGTACCCAGTTGGAAAACTCTGGGGCCAACGTCCTGACTTTC,CASSTQLENSGANVLTF
NA,TRBJ1-1,NA,14,TRBV10-3,TGTGCCATCAGTCCCACGTCAGTGGCCACTGAAGCTTTCTTT,CAISPTSVATEAFF
NA,TRBJ1-1,many,14,TRBV12-3/TRBV12-4,TGTGCCAGCAGTTTAACCCAGTCTAACACTGAAGCTTTCTTT,CASSLTQSNTEAFF
NA,TRBJ2-5,NA,13,TRBV9,TGTGCCAGCAGCGTATTCGAGTTAAAGACCCAGTACTTC,CASSVFELKTQYF
NA,TRBJ2-7,NA,17,TRBV2,TGTGCCAGCACCCTACCGGGGGCCTCTACCAAAGGGTACGAGCAGTACTTC,CASTLPGASTKGYEQYF
NA,TRBJ1-4,NA,14,TRBV28,TGTGCCAGCACCACCCGGGCCCTAGGTGAAAAACTGTTTTTT,CASTTRALGEKLFF
NA,TRBJ2-7,NA,15,TRBV5-5,TGTGCCAGCAGCTTCGTTCACGGGCGGTTCTACGAGCAGTACTTC,CASSFVHGRFYEQYF
NA,TRBJ1-2,NA,15,TRBV12-3/TRBV12-4,TGTGCCAGCAGTCAACGGACAGTTTCGGCCTATGGCTACACCTTC,CASSQRTVSAYGYTF
NA,TRBJ1-1,NA,14,TRBV20-1,TGCAGTGCTAACCGGGAGGGTCTGAACACTGAAGCTTTCTTT,CSANREGLNTEAFF
TRBD1,TRBJ2-1,few,16,TRBV5-1,TGCGCCAGCAGCGGTGTGGCACAGGGGGCCGGAAATGAGCAGTTCTTC,CASSGVAQGAGNEQFF